A single sample gave rise to the 18 T cell receptor beta chains below, sequenced in a study of post-analysis software for immune sequencing data. Study-wide findings and caveats: Five TRBV segments, including TRBV5-6, TRBV5-1 and TRBV20-1, were more frequent in patients than controls.

Their antigen targets remain unknown. cDNA libraries for TCR beta contained unique molecular identifiers. TCRdb analysed the PCR reads with MiXCR anew, one entry per CDR3 protein. The repertoire consists of about 460,000 distinct CDR3 sequences, with 40% to 55% occurring once and the leading ten covering about 12%. Input material: blood. The receptors were gathered from a girl between 5 and 17 years old with multiple sclerosis.

The chain has TRBV7-3 and TRBJ2-1, with TRBD2 identical over 12 bases. V was clipped by 2 bases and J by 4 bases; unmatched bases: 15. The germline V gene has CDR1 SGHTA and CDR2 FQGTGA. The CDR3 runs to 20 residues. CDR3 sequence reads: CASSLDPSGRAPGRYNEQFF. CDR3 DNA sequence: TGTGCCAGCAGCTTAGACCCTAGCGGGAGGGCCCCTGGCCGATACAATGAGCAGTTCTTC.

The genes are TRBV5-1 and TRBJ2-5; either TRBD1 or TRBD2 may supply D (6 bases each). The V end lost 2 bases, the J end lost 1 base, and 12 bases lay between the germline ends. This CDR3 region has 15 residues. Germline CDR1 reads SGHRS; CDR2 reads YFSETQ. This chain's CDR3 is CASSFGEGGQETQYF. CDR3 sequence (DNA): TGCGCCAGCAGCTTTGGCGAGGGGGGCCAAGAGACCCAGTACTTC.

This clonotype was counted a few times. J is TRBJ2-7 and V is TRBV20-1; 9 bases map to TRBD2. From germline, CDR1 is DFQATT and CDR2 SNEGSKA (reference sequence). This CDR3 comprises 15 residues. V gave up 5 bases and J gave up 0 bases; unmatched junction bases: 8. CDR3 protein: CSASGLARSSYEQYF. The CDR3 nucleotides are TGCAGTGCTTCGGGACTAGCCCGAAGCTCCTACGAGCAGTACTTC.

This rearrangement joins TRBV28 to TRBJ2-1; 9 bases are a match to TRBD1. The CDR3 has 16 amino acids. With 10 bases clipped from V and 0 bases from J, the junction kept 10 bases outside the gene matches. Germline loops: CDR1 MDHEN, CDR2 SYDVKM. DNA of the CDR3: TGTGCCACCAAGGGACAGGGAATCAGCTCCTACAATGAGCAGTTCTTC. Translating gives CATKGQGISSYNEQFF.

The V and J genes are TRBV7-2 and TRBJ2-3, with D uncertain. Between the trimmed V and J ends, which lost 3 bases and 5 bases, there was a span of 9 bases. The CDR3 contains 13 residues. Germline CDR1 and CDR2: SGHTA and FQGNSA. In nucleotides, the CDR3 is TGTGCCAGCAGCTTCAGTAGTGGAGATACGCAGTATTTT. Translating gives CASSFSSGDTQYF.

This clonotype was seen a handful of times. This chain uses TRBV5-1 with TRBJ2-1; possible D gene TRBD2, 5 bases. In germline, CDR1 is SGHRS, CDR2 YFSETQ. CDR3 size: 15 residues. Deletions cut 5 bases from V and 0 bases from J, with 12 bases between. Here the CDR3 DNA reads TGCGCCAGCAGTGGTAGCGCCAACTCCTACAATGAGCAGTTCTTC. Amino acid sequence: CASSGSANSYNEQFF.

The chain employs TRBV6-5 and TRBJ2-7; TRBD2 agrees at 11 bases. The CDR3 sequence is 16 residues long. Germline V CDR1 and CDR2: MNHEY, SVGAGI. The ends lost 6 bases at V and 0 bases at J; junction bases unmatched: 7. CDR3 coding DNA: TGTGCCAGCAGGCCCCTTACTAGCGGGGGCTCCTACGAGCAGTACTTC. It translates to CASRPLTSGGSYEQYF.

This clonotype was counted between two and nine times. The chain joins TRBV29-1 to TRBJ1-1; 7 bases align to TRBD1. The CDR3 loop spans 13 amino acids. V was clipped by 6 bases and J by 5 bases; unmatched bases: 9. Germline-derived CDR1 and CDR2 are SQVTM and ANQGSEA. The CDR3 region is CSVRQGRGTEAFF. CDR3 coding DNA: TGCAGCGTCCGACAGGGACGGGGTACTGAAGCTTTCTTT.

This clonotype occurred a few times. The chain joins TRBV6-6 to TRBJ2-7; D uncertain. The J call is uncertain, as TRBJ2-5 better fits the DNA end. CDR3 length equals 13 residues. The germline V gene encodes CDR1 MNHNY and CDR2 SVGAGI (reference sequence). CDR3 protein: CASSYGVGETQYF. The DNA of the CDR3 is TGTGCCAGCAGTTACGGGGTTGGAGAGACCCAGTACTTC.

The V call is TRBV7-9, the J call TRBJ2-3, with TRBD2 matching 11 bases. This CDR3 comprises 16 residues. Germline lookup yields CDR1 SEHNR and CDR2 FQNEAQ (reference sequence). With 4 bases clipped from V and 5 bases from J, the junction kept 8 bases outside the gene matches. CDR3 DNA: TGTGCCAGCAGCTCACTAGCGGGAGTATGGGAAGATACGCAGTATTTT. It specifies CASSSLAGVWEDTQYF.

The chain has TRBV4-1 and TRBJ1-4; no definite D call. Germline-derived CDR1 and CDR2 are MGHRA and YSYEKL. The CDR3 contains 12 residues. The V and J ends lost 0 bases and 7 bases respectively, with 3 bases between them. The CDR3 is CASSQDSEKLFF. CDR3 nucleotide sequence: TGCGCCAGCAGCCAAGATAGTGAAAAACTGTTTTTT.

A few counts support this clonotype. The chain is built from TRBV29-1 and TRBJ2-7, with no clear D. The CDR3 sequence is 9 residues long. Germline V gene sequence: CDR1 SQVTM, CDR2 ANQGSEA. The V gene lost 6 bases and the J gene lost 0 bases, with 0 bases spanning the gap. This CDR3 reads CSVSYEQYF. CDR3 bases: TGCAGCGTCTCCTACGAGCAGTACTTC.

Only one count was recorded for this clonotype. This chain links TRBV28 with TRBJ2-3; possible D gene TRBD2, 6 bases. Trimming removed 2 bases at V and 0 bases at J, with 18 bases between. Per germline, CDR1 MDHEN and CDR2 SYDVKM. The length of the CDR3 is 18 residues. The CDR3 loop is CASSLEVLGGSSTDTQYF. In DNA form, the CDR3 reads TGTGCCAGCAGTTTAGAGGTCCTCGGGGGATCTAGCACAGATACGCAGTATTTT.

The chain employs TRBV11-2 and TRBJ2-2, with 8 bases identical to TRBD1. The CDR3 spans 16 residues. CDR1 and CDR2 from the germline V gene are SGHAT and FQNNGV. V trimming: 5 bases; J trimming: 3 bases; junction bases outside the gene matches: 8. DNA of the CDR3: TGTGCCAGCAGCCTACCCAGGGGGCTATACACCGGGGAGCTGTTTTTT. This gives the protein CASSLPRGLYTGELFF. Complete variable domain (other parts from reference TRBV11-2 and TRBJ2-2): EAGVAQSPRYKIIEKRQSVAFWCNPISGHATLYWYQQILGQGPKLLIQFQNNGVVDDSQLPKDRFSAERLKGVDSTLKIQPAKLEDSAVYLCASSLPRGLYTGELFFGEGSRLTVL.

Details on this clonotype: The junction departs from the called germline gene at one end, perhaps through a read error. The chain has TRBV7-2 and TRBJ2-5; D is unresolved. Near its end, the DNA agrees better with TRBJ2-1, so the J call may be wrong. CDR3 length: 15 residues. The germline V gene encodes CDR1 SGHTA and CDR2 FQGNSA. The CDR3 sequence: CASSLALPSYKEQFF. In DNA form, the CDR3 reads TGTGCCAGCAGCTTAGCGCTTCCCTCGTACAAGGAGCAGTTCTTC.

This clonotype was recorded a few times. The chain combines TRBV7-2 with TRBJ1-2; D unresolved. This CDR3 has 14 residues. From germline, CDR1 is SGHTA and CDR2 FQGNSA. The V gene lost 3 bases and the J gene lost 4 bases, with 12 bases spanning the gap. The CDR3 region has the DNA TGTGCCAGCAGCTTGGCCAGGACCTCCTATGGCTACACCTTC. It codes for CASSLARTSYGYTF. The full variable domain, rest sourced from reference TRBV7-2 and TRBJ1-2, is GAGVSQSPSNKVTEKGKDVELRCDPISGHTALYWYRQSLGQGLEFLIYFQGNSAPDKSGLPSDRFSAERTGGSVSTLTIQRTQQEDSAVYLCASSLARTSYGYTFGSGTRLTVV.

The chain links TRBV7-9 to TRBJ1-2; TRBD1 aligns across 7 bases. Trimming removed 3 bases from V and 4 bases from J; junction bases left unmatched: 2. The CDR3 has 13 amino acids. In germline, CDR1 is SEHNR, CDR2 FQNEAQ (reference sequence). In DNA, the CDR3 is TGTGCCAGCAGCTTCGGACAGGTCTATGGCTACACCTTC. It codes for CASSFGQVYGYTF.

The chain links TRBV9 to TRBJ1-1; a possible D gene is TRBD1 (5 bases). This CDR3 is built from 16 residues. Trimming removed 0 bases at V and 7 bases at J, with 19 bases between. In germline, CDR1 is SGDLS, CDR2 YYNGEE. The CDR3 bases are TGTGCCAGCAGCGTAGGGGGCACGGTTCTTGTCGGTGAAGCTTTCTTT. Translating it yields CASSVGGTVLVGEAFF.